The T cell receptor (beta chain) under discussion was sequenced for a study of cytomegalovirus exposure and HLA in healthy donors. CDR3 length: 15 residues. CDR1 is GTSNPN, CDR2 SVGIG, per germline (reference sequence). V lost 3 bases to trimming and J lost 5 bases; unmatched junction nucleotides: 7. Overall study findings and caveats: In a later analysis, TCR beta V- and J-gene trimming showed a link to a missense DCLRE1C variant. Researchers had no immune exposure information except CMV serostatus available.

Primers for the PCR totalled 60 Vbeta and 13 Jbeta. Sequencing was performed with immunoSEQ multiplex PCR; in TCRdb, only in-frame clones are kept and a portion is missing. The listing contains some 130,000 clones. On this clone: Its antigen remains unidentified.

This TCR came from a woman in her sixties in good health and CMV-seronegative. The sequencing sample was made of PBMCs. V usage is TRBV30 and J usage is TRBJ2-2; 9 bases match TRBD1. The CDR3 here is CAWSFDRGGTGELFF. Here the CDR3 DNA reads TGTGCCTGGAGCTTCGACAGGGGGGGTACCGGGGAGCTGTTTTTT.